This TCR beta chain was identified during a study of OX40 agonist ivuxolimab in advanced cancers. As for the study in general: As their treatment, patients were administered ivuxolimab, an agonistic anti-OX40 (CD134) antibody. Aged roughly 23 to 80 with a mean of approximately 57 years, they were about 80% male.

The germline V and J ends were trimmed by 3 bases and 2 bases, with 13 bases remaining between them. The CDR3 contains 15 residues. Germline values: CDR1 SEHNR, CDR2 FQNEAQ (reference sequence). Assay used: immunoSEQ multiplex PCR; TCRdb lists only in-frame clones, some missing. The profile shows about 150,000 clones, 90% of them singletons. The input for sequencing was CD4+ or CD8+ T cells sorted from blood, taken in a trial of the OX40 agonist ivuxolimab. This TCR was sampled from an adult with an advanced solid tumor such as melanoma, head and neck, liver or kidney cancer. The chain joins TRBV7-9 to TRBJ1-2; weak D call: TRBD1 (6 bases). Here the CDR3 reads CASSLGGNPNYGYTF. DNA of the CDR3: TGTGCCAGCAGCTTGGGGGGCAATCCCAACTATGGCTACACCTTC.